The clone carrying this TCR beta chain has more than one count but fewer than ten. What it binds is unknown. The sample comes from a study of T-cell memory formation after mild COVID-19. General study results and limits: Among CD4+ contracting clones, most were CM and EM, and CD8+ ones EMRA. The study found balanced CD4/CD8 in clones contracting day 15 to 85 and a CD4+ lean in later expanders. Several responding clones turned up in pre-infection memory, indicating that cross-reactive memory may have taken part.

cDNA libraries for TCR alpha and TCR beta, carrying sample barcodes and UMIs, came from 5'RACE with constant-segment primers. TCRdb re-called the 5' RACE reads with MiXCR, one entry per CDR3 protein. This sample has under 550,000 distinct CDR3 sequences, with over 15% found just once. The sequencing sample was made of PBMCs or a T cell subset sorted from them (not recorded which). This sequence originates from an adult woman who had mild COVID-19 (a few samples of this study predate the infection). Cell type and time point are not known.

CDR3 nucleotides: TGTGCCAGCAGTTACCCCAGGACAGGTCAGGTATCCGGGGAGCTGTTTTTT. Translation gives CASSYPRTGQVSGELFF. This chain joins TRBV7-2 and TRBJ2-2, with TRBD1 identical over 7 bases. V lost 6 bases and J lost 6; bases outside the gene matches: 16. The CDR3 consists of 17 residues. Germline lookup yields CDR1 SGHTA and CDR2 FQGNSA. Together with reference TRBV7-2 and TRBJ2-2, the CDR3 gives the full variable domain: GAGVSQSPSNKVTEKGKDVELRCDPISGHTALYWYRQSLGQGLEFLIYFQGNSAPDKSGLPSDRFSAERTGGSVSTLTIQRTQQEDSAVYLCASSYPRTGQVSGELFFGEGSRLTVL.